This TCR beta chain was obtained from a study of shared clonotypes between healthy human individuals. Note on this clone: What it recognizes is unknown.

Study-wide results and limits: Memory subsets generally showed lower estimated richness than naive subsets. Among donors, sharing of clonotypes was expected to be affected by sequencing depth.

Methods used by the authors: Without quality scores, immunoSEQ junctional reads could not be filtered like full-length reads. Assay used: immunoSEQ multiplex PCR; TCRdb lists only in-frame clones, some missing. V and J calls plus clone size are reproduced from that table; the DNA served to infer D and trimming. The table shows about 990,000 clones, with approximately 80% occurring only once. This CDR3 is 15 amino acids long. V gave up 4 bases and J gave up 0 bases, with 12 bases separating them. The germline V gene encodes CDR1 MNHNY and CDR2 SVGAGI (reference sequence). The sequenced sample consisted of memory CD4+ T cells from PBMCs. Subset in this sample: CD45RA-negative fraction. This receptor was taken from a man aged 18 to 30 in good health. Some clones in this sample may be carry-over from other donors' samples. The chain employs TRBV6-6 and TRBJ1-1, with D hard to call. Written as DNA, the CDR3 is TGTGCCAGCAGTTCGATGAAGTTATTGAACACTGAAGCTTTCTTT. Protein product: CASSSMKLLNTEAFF.